The entry that follows covers one T cell receptor beta chain sequence. Its antigen is unidentified. This sample was included in a study of shared clonotypes between healthy human individuals. There are 17 residues in the CDR3. The J segment lost 0 bases and the V segment lost 6 bases, leaving 7 bases of the junction unmatched. Germline values: CDR1 SGHRS, CDR2 YFSETQ. How the authors handled the data: Filtering differed since immunoSEQ provided only junctions, with no quality scores. Repertoires were generated with immunoSEQ multiplex PCR, while TCRdb's copy carries only in-frame clones and drops some. The V and J calls and clone size were taken over from that table, and D and trimming were inferred from the DNA. The sample shows over 850,000 clones, about 84% of them seen only once. Study-level points and caveats: Shared clonotypes: approximately 5% naive CD4, 3.5% to 4% naive CD8, about 2.2% memory CD4, 0.4% to 0.45% memory CD8.

The receptor was isolated from a man in his late teens or twenties in good health. Some clones in this sample may be carry-over from other donors' samples. Material for sequencing was memory CD4+ T cells from PBMCs. Specified subset: CD45RA-negative fraction. The chain uses TRBV5-1 and TRBJ2-1; 12 nucleotides align to TRBD2. The CDR3 region has the DNA TGCGCCAGCAATGGACTAGCGGGATCCTACTCCTACAATGAGCAGTTCTTC. Translated, it gives CASNGLAGSYSYNEQFF. The variable domain in full, with the rest retrieved from reference TRBV5-1 and TRBJ2-1, is KAGVTQTPRYLIKTRGQQVTLSCSPISGHRSVSWYQQTPGQGLQFLFEYFSETQRNKGNFPGRFSGRQFSNSRSEMNVSTLELGDSALYLCASNGLAGSYSYNEQFFGPGTRLTVL.